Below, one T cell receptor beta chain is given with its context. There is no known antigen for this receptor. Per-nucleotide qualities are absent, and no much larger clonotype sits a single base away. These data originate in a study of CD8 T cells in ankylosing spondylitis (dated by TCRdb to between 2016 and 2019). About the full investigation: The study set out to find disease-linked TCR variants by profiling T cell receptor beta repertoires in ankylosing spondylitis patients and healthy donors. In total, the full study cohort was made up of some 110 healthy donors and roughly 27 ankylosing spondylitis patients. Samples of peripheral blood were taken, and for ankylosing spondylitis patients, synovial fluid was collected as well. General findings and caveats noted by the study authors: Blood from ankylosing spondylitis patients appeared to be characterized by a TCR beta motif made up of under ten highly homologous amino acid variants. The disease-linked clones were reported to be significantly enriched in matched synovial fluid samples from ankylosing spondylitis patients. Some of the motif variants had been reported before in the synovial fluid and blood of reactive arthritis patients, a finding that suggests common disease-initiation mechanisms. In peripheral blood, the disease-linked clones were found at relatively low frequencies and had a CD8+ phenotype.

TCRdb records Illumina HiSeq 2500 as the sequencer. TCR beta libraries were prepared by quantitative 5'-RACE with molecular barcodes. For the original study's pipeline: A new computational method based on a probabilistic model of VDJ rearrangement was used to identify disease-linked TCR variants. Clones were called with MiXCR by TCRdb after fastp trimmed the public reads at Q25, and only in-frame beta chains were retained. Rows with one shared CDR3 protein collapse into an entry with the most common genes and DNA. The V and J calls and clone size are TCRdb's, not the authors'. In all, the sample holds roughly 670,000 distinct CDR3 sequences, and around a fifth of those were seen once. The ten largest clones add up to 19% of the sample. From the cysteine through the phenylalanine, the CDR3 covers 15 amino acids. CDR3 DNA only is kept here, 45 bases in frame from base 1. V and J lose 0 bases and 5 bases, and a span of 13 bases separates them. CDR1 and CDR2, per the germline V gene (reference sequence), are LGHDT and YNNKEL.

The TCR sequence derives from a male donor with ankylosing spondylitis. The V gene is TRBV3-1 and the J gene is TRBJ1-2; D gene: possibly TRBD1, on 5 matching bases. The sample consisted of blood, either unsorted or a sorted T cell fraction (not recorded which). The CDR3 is CASSQEEGSMYGYTF. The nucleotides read TGTGCCAGCAGCCAAGAAGAGGGGAGCATGTATGGCTACACCTTC.